The following is a T cell receptor beta chain sequence with its context. These data originate in a study of blood T cells in healthy people across ages. Germline V CDR1 and CDR2: SGHVS, FQNEAQ. V shed 1 base and J shed 0 bases, with 9 bases lying between them. The CDR3 length is 15 residues. A second PCR, run for about 7 to 11 cycles, used a sample-barcoded 5' primer plus a J-beta primer mix. Carrying 12 random nucleotides, a template-switch adaptor labeled each individual cDNA molecule. Using its own MiXCR run on the 5' RACE reads, TCRdb lists one record per CDR3 protein. The sample includes some 1,800,000 distinct CDR3 sequences, roughly two fifths of them seen just once. Total RNA was extracted at no less than 5 micrograms per sample.

What was sequenced was blood. This receptor was taken from a human donor in good health. The chain uses TRBV7-8 and TRBJ1-1; D gene ambiguous. The DNA of the CDR3 is TGTGCCAGCAGCTTAGAGAGGGTTTTGAACACTGAAGCTTTCTTT. Its protein is CASSLERVLNTEAFF.